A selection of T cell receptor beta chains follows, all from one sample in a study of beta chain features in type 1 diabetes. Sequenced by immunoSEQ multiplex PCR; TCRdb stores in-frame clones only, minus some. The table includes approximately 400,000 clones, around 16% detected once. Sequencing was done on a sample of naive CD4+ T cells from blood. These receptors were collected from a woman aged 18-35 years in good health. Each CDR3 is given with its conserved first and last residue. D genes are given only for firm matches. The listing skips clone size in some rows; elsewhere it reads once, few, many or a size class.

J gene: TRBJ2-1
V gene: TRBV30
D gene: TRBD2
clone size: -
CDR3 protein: CAFWRTSGLNEQFF
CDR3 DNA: TGTGCCTTTTGGCGGACTAGCGGGCTCAATGAGCAGTTCTTC

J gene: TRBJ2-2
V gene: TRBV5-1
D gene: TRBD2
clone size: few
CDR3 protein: CASSLRGSSGLPGELFF
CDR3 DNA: TGCGCCAGCAGCTTGAGAGGCTCTAGCGGGCTTCCCGGGGAGCTGTTTTTT

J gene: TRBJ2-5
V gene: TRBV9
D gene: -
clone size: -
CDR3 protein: CASSPHRREETQYF
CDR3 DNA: TGTGCCAGCAGCCCTCACCGGCGGGAAGAGACCCAGTACTTC

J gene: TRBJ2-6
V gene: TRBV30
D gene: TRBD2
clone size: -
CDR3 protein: CAWSVLAGTSGANVLTF
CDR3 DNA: TGTGCCTGGAGTGTATTAGCGGGGACCTCTGGGGCCAACGTCCTGACTTTC

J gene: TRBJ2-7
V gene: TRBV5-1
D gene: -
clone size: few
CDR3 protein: CASSLNRSPYEQYF
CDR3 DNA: TGCGCCAGCAGCTTGAATAGGAGTCCCTACGAGCAGTACTTC

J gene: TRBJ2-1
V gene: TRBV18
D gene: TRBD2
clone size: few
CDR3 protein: CASSPLAGGGNEQFF
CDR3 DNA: TGTGCCAGCTCACCATTGGCGGGAGGAGGGAATGAGCAGTTCTTC

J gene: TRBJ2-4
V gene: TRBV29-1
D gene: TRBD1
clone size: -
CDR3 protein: CSAGGLAKNIQYF
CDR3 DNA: TGCAGCGCAGGGGGTCTAGCCAAAAACATTCAGTACTTC

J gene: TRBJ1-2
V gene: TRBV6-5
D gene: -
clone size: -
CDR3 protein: CASSYNYPGEYGYTF
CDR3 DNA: TGTGCCAGCAGTTACAATTACCCAGGGGAGTATGGCTACACCTTC

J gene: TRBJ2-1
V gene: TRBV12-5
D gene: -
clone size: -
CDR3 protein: CASGGARHNEQFF
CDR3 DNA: TGTGCTAGTGGGGGCGCCCGGCACAATGAGCAGTTCTTC

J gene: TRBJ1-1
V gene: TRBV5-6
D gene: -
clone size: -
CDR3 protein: CASSTRQTGLSGAFF
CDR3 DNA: TGTGCCAGCAGCACCCGACAGACGGGGCTTAGCGGAGCTTTCTTT

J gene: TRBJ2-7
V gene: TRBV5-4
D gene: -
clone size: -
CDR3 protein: CASSNRAYEQYF
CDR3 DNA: TGTGCCAGCAGCAACAGAGCCTACGAGCAGTACTTC

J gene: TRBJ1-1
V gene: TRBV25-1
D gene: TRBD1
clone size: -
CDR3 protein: CASRQGAGTEAFF
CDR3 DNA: TGTGCCAGCAGACAGGGGGCCGGCACTGAAGCTTTCTTT

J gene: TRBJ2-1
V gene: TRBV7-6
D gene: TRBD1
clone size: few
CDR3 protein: CASSEQGAGYNEQFF
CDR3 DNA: TGTGCCAGCAGTGAACAGGGGGCGGGCTACAATGAGCAGTTCTTC

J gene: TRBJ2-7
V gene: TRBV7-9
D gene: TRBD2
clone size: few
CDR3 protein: CASSEGLAVYEQYF
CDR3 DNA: TGTGCCAGCTCAGAGGGACTAGCGGTCTACGAGCAGTACTTC